This is a list of T cell receptor beta chains from one sample in a study of blood T cell repertoires in COVID-19. Clones were sequenced by immunoSEQ multiplex PCR, and TCRdb holds only the in-frame ones, with some missing. The sample contains nearly 95,000 clones, roughly 90% of which appear only once. The source material was peripheral blood. All receptors come from a human donor with active COVID-19. The donor label of this sample is uncertain. Both conserved end residues are part of each CDR3. The D gene is left open where the match is weak. Part of the rows lack a size; the others show once, few, many or a class for expanded clones.

J,D,V,size,DNA,CDR3
TRBJ1-4,-,TRBV18,-,TGTGCCAGCTCACCATTGGATTCAGGGCCCGGACTGTTTTTT,CASSPLDSGPGLFF
TRBJ2-2,TRBD2,TRBV7-9,once,TGTGCCAGCAGCCAGAGCGGGGGGAACGGGGAGCTGTTTTTT,CASSQSGGNGELFF
TRBJ1-4,-,TRBV28,-,TGTGCCAGCAGTTGGGAAGGGGCAACTAATGAAAAACTGTTTTTT,CASSWEGATNEKLFF
TRBJ2-3,TRBD2,TRBV7-6,-,TGTGCCAGCAGCTTGCTAGCGGGGGGTAGCACAGATACGCAGTATTTT,CASSLLAGGSTDTQYF
TRBJ1-2,-,TRBV28,-,TGTGCCAGCAGTCCTGCGACAGTCCCAAATTATGGCTACACCTTC,CASSPATVPNYGYTF
TRBJ2-5,TRBD1,TRBV11-2,-,TGTGCCAGCAGCACCATACAGGGGGCCGGCGAGACCCAGTACTTC,CASSTIQGAGETQYF
TRBJ2-1,TRBD2,TRBV14,-,TGTGCCAGCAGCCAGTTGGGCGGGGGGTACAATGAGCAGTTCTTC,CASSQLGGGYNEQFF
TRBJ2-5,TRBD2,TRBV2,-,TGTGCCAGCAGTGGGGGACTAGCGGTACAAGAGACCCAGTACTTC,CASSGGLAVQETQYF
TRBJ1-6,TRBD1,TRBV2,-,TGTGCCAGCAGGGCGGACAGGGGGTGGGGTTCACCCCTCCACTTT,CASRADRGWGSPLHF
TRBJ2-2,TRBD1,TRBV3-1/TRBV3-2,-,TGTGCCAGCAGCGACAGGGGGCCGGGGGAGCTGTTTTTT,CASSDRGPGELFF
TRBJ1-2,-,TRBV5-1,-,TGCGCCAGCAGCTTTTTTTCAGGGTATAATGGCTACACCTTC,CASSFFSGYNGYTF
TRBJ1-1,-,TRBV27,-,TGTGCCAGCGGGCTATTGAACACTGAAGCTTTCTTT,CASGLLNTEAFF
TRBJ1-1,-,TRBV15,-,TGTGCCACCAGCAGAGAGGGGGGTCAGGAAGCTTTCTTT,CATSREGGQEAFF
TRBJ1-4,-,TRBV6-5,-,TGTGCCAGCAGTTACGGTGGGGGGGGAAGTGAAAAACTGTTTTTT,CASSYGGGGSEKLFF
TRBJ2-7,TRBD1,TRBV19,-,TGTGCCAGTGGACAGGGTAGCTACGAGCAGTACTTC,CASGQGSYEQYF
TRBJ2-3,TRBD2,TRBV7-2,-,TGTGCCAGCAGCTTAGCGGGGGGGTCGGATACGCAGTATTTT,CASSLAGGSDTQYF
TRBJ1-1,-,TRBV7-8,once,TGTGCCAGCAGCTCACAGAATACGAACACTGAAGCTTTCTTT,CASSSQNTNTEAFF
TRBJ2-2,TRBD2,TRBV28,-,TGTGCCAGCAGTTTCCCTTCGAGCGGGGGGCGGAACACCGGGGAGCTGTTTTTT,CASSFPSSGGRNTGELFF
TRBJ2-5,-,TRBV7-9,-,TGTGCCAGCAGCTTAGGGCAGACTCGCCAAGAGACCCAGTACTTC,CASSLGQTRQETQYF
TRBJ2-7,-,TRBV4-1,once,TGCGCCAGCAGCCAATCAACAGGTTCCTACGAGCAGTACTTC,CASSQSTGSYEQYF
TRBJ2-7,-,TRBV2,-,TGTGCCATGACAGCGTCGGACTCCTACGAGCAGTACTTC,CAMTASDSYEQYF
TRBJ1-4,-,TRBV9,-,TGTGCCAGCAGCCGAGGGGGAAAGGAAAAACTGTTTTTT,CASSRGGKEKLFF
TRBJ2-7,-,TRBV10-3,-,TGTGCCATCAGTGAGTGGGAGGAGCTGCAGTACTTC,CAISEWEELQYF
TRBJ1-6,-,TRBV27,-,TGTGCCAGCAGGCCGGGGGGCAACTATAATTCACCCCTCCACTTT,CASRPGGNYNSPLHF
TRBJ1-5,-,TRBV6-6,-,TGTGCCAGCAGTTACTCTGCCGGACATAGCAATCAGCCCCAGCATTTT,CASSYSAGHSNQPQHF
TRBJ2-1,-,TRBV6-2/TRBV6-3,-,TGTGCCAGCAGTTACTCTGCCCGAACTCGGTTCTTC,CASSYSARTRFF
TRBJ1-2,-,TRBV7-9,-,TGTGCCAGCAGGGGCTGGGCAGTCCGGGGTATTGGCTACACCTTC,CASRGWAVRGIGYTF
TRBJ2-7,-,TRBV27,-,TGTGCCAGCAGTTCTTCACGGTACGAGCAGTACTTC,CASSSSRYEQYF
TRBJ2-7,TRBD1,TRBV24-1,-,TGCGCCACCAGTGACAGGACAGGGACCACCTACGAGCAGTACTTC,CATSDRTGTTYEQYF
TRBJ1-1,-,TRBV2,-,TGTGCCAGCAGTGGACAGGAGAACACTGAAGCTTTCTTT,CASSGQENTEAFF
TRBJ2-5,TRBD1,TRBV5-6,-,TGTGCCAGCAGCCCGTTAGACAGGGGGAAAGAGACCCAGTACTTC,CASSPLDRGKETQYF
TRBJ2-2,-,TRBV11-2,-,TGTGCCAGCAGCCATAGGTTTTGGGGGGAAAGCGACACCGGGGAGCTGTTTTTT,CASSHRFWGESDTGELFF